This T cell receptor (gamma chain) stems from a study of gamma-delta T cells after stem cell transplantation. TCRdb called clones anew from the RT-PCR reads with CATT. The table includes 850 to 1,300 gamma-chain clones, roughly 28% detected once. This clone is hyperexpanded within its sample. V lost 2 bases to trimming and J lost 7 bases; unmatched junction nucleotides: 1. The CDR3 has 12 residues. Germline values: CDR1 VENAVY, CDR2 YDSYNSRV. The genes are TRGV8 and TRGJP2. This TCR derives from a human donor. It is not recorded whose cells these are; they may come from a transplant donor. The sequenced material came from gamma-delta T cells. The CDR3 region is CATWDTDWIKTF. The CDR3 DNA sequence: TGTGCCACCTGGGATACTGATTGGATCAAGACGTTT.